Below, 5 T cell receptor beta chains from the same sample are listed, as sequenced in a study of CD8 T cells in Susac syndrome. The RNA, 0.5 to 1 ug, was put through reverse transcription using random hexamers. TCRdb re-derived calls from the immunoSEQ multiplex PCR reads in MiXCR, one entry per CDR3 protein. The table shows 77,000 or so distinct CDR3 sequences, with 90% to 95% occurring only once. Sequencing used CD4+ T cells from PBMCs. The receptors come from a human donor with Susac syndrome.

V is TRBV9 and J is TRBJ1-3; D call uncertain. The germline V and J ends were trimmed by 0 bases and 0 bases, with 7 bases remaining between them. This CDR3 has 15 amino acids. Germline CDR1 and CDR2: SGDLS and YYNGEE. CDR3 protein: CASSVEGFSGNTIYF. DNA for the CDR3: TGTGCCAGCAGCGTAGAGGGTTTCTCTGGAAACACCATATATTTT.

In its sample, this clonotype was seen once. The chain combines TRBV20-1 with TRBJ1-4, with D hard to call. Germline CDR1 and CDR2: DFQATT and SNEGSKA (reference sequence). Trimming cost V 6 bases and J 5 bases, with 16 bases left between them. The CDR3 consists of 14 residues. This chain's CDR3 is CSAKTGSLNEKLFF. Written as DNA, the CDR3 is TGCAGTGCGAAGACGGGGTCCCTGAATGAAAAACTGTTTTTT.

The chain is built from TRBV19 and TRBJ1-1; TRBD1 matches 8 bases. V shed 5 bases and J 5 bases; nucleotides not matched to a gene: 7. Per the germline V gene, CDR1 is LNHDA and CDR2 is SQIVND (reference sequence). The CDR3 length is 14 residues. CDR3 DNA sequence: TGTGCCAGTAGTCCTACAGGGGGACGGACTGAAGCTTTCTTT. Its translation is CASSPTGGRTEAFF.

This chain uses TRBV14 with TRBJ2-2; 9 nucleotides agree with TRBD1. This CDR3 contains 16 residues. Germline loops: CDR1 SGHDN, CDR2 FVKESK. The V gene end was trimmed by 1 base and the J gene end by 6 bases; junction bases not matched to a gene: 6. The CDR3 sequence: CASSQVKDRGSGELFF. In DNA form, the CDR3 reads TGTGCCAGCAGCCAAGTAAAGGACAGGGGATCCGGGGAGCTGTTTTTT.

The chain couples TRBV19 to TRBJ2-1; D is tentatively TRBD1 or TRBD2 (6 bases each). The CDR3 extends over 15 amino acids. The germline CDR1 and CDR2 sequences are LNHDA and SQIVND (reference sequence). V lost 6 bases and J lost 4, with 16 bases in between. The CDR3 DNA reads TGTGCCAGTAGAGCGGCCGGGGGCCTGTACAATGAGCAGTTCTTC. Residues: CASRAAGGLYNEQFF.